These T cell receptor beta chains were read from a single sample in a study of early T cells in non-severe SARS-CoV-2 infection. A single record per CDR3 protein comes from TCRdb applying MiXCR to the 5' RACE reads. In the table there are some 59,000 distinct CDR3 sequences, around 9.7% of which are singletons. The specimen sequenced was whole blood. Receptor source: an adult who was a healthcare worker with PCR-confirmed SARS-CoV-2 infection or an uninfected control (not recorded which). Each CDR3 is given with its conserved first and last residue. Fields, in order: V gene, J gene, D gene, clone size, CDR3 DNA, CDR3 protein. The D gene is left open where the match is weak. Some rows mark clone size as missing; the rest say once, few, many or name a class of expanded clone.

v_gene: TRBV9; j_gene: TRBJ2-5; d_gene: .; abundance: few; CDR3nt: TGTGCCAGCAGCGTAGGTGGCCTCCAAGAGACCCAGTACTTC; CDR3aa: CASSVGGLQETQYF
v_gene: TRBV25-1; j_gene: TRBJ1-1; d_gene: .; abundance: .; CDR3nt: TGTGCCAGCAGCGGTGATGGGGGCACTGAAGCTTTCTTT; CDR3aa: CASSGDGGTEAFF
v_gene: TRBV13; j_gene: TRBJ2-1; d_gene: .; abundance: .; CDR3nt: TGTGCCAGCAGCTTTGATTCCAATGAGCAGTTCTTC; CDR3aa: CASSFDSNEQFF
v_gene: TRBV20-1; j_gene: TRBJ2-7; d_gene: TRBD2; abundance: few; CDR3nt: TGCAGTGCTTCCGGGACTAGCGGGGGGGATCCCTACGAGCAGTACTTC; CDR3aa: CSASGTSGGDPYEQYF
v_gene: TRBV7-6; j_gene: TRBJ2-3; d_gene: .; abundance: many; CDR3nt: TGTGCCAGCAGCTTAAGACTAGTCAGCACAGATACGCAGTATTTT; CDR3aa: CASSLRLVSTDTQYF
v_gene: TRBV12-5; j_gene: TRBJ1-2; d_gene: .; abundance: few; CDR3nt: TGTGCTAGTGGCAAATCAACTTCTGGCTACACCTTC; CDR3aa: CASGKSTSGYTF
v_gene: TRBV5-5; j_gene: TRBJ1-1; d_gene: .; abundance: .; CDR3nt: TGTGCCAGCAGCTCCATTCCGGGGGACACTGGAGCTTTCTTT; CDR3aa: CASSSIPGDTGAFF
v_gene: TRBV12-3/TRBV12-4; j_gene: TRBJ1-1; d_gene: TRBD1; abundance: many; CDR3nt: TGTGCCAGCAGTTTAGGGACAGGCACTGAAGCTTTCTTT; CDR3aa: CASSLGTGTEAFF
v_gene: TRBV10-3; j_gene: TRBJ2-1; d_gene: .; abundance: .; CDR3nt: TGTGCCATCGCCGACGGCCAGCACAACGGTGAGCAGTTCTTC; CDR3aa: CAIADGQHNGEQFF
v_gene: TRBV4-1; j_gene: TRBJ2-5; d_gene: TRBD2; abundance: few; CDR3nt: TGCGCCAGCAGCCAAGAGGTCCGGCTAGCGGTAAAGACCCAGTACTTC; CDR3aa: CASSQEVRLAVKTQYF
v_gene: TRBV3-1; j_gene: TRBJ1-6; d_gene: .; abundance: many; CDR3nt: TGTGCCAGCAGCCAAGATACCCGAGGACCCCTCCACTTT; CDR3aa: CASSQDTRGPLHF
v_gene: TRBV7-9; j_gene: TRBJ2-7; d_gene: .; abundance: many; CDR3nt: TGTGCCAGCAGCGTATCGACCGAGCAGTACTTC; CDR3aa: CASSVSTEQYF
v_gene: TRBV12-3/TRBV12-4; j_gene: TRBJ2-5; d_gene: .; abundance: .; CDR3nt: TGTGCCAGCAGGCCCGGGGGAAAAGAGACCCAGTACTTC; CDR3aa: CASRPGGKETQYF
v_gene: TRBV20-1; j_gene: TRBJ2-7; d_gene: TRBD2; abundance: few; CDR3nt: TGCAGTGCAATGCTAGCGGGGACCACCTACGAGCAGTACTTC; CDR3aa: CSAMLAGTTYEQYF
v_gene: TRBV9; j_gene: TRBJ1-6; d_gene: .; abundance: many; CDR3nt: TGTGCCAGCAGCGTACTTAACGAGGGTTCACCCCTCCACTTT; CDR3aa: CASSVLNEGSPLHF
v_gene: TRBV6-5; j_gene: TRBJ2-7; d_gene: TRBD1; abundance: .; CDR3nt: TGTGCCAGCAGTAGAACAGGGGGGTTAGGCGAGCAGTACTTC; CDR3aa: CASSRTGGLGEQYF
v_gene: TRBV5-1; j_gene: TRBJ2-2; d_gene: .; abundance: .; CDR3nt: TGCGCCAGCAGCTTGAGGGCTAGGACCGGGGAGCTGTTTTTT; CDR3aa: CASSLRARTGELFF
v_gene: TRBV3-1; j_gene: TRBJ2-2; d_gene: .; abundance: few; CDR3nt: TGTGCCAGCAGCCGGGCCGGGGAGCTGTTTTTT; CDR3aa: CASSRAGELFF
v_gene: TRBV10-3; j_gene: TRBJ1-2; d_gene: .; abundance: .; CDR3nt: TGTGCCATCAGTGAGGGGCAGGGGAGAGACTATGGCTACACCTTC; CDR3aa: CAISEGQGRDYGYTF
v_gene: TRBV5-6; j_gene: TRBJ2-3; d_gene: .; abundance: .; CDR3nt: TGTGCCAGCAGCACTGACAGGTCCATCAGCACAGATACGCAGTATTTT; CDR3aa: CASSTDRSISTDTQYF
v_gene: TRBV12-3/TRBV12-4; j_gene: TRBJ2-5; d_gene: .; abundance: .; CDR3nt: TGTGCCAGCAGTACGACAGCGGGTCAGGAGACCCAGTACTTC; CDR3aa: CASSTTAGQETQYF
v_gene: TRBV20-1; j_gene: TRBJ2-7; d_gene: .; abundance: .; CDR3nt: TGCAGTGCGGGGAGTGGGGGATACGAGCAGTACTTC; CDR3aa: CSAGSGGYEQYF
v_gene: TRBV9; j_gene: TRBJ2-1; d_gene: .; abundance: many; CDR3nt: TGTGCCAGCAGCACACAGGTGTACAATGAGCAGTTCTTC; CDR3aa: CASSTQVYNEQFF
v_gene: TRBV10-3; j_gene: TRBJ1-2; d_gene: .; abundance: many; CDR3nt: TGTGCCATCAGTGAGAAATCAGGAGGGCTGGATGGCTACACCTTC; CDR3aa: CAISEKSGGLDGYTF
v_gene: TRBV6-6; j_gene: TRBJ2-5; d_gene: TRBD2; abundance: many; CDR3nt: TGTGCCAGCAGGAGGACTAGCGGAAGGAAAGAGACCCAGTACTTC; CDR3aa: CASRRTSGRKETQYF
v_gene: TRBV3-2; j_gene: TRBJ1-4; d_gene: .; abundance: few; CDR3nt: TGTGCCAGCAGCCTCGACACCGGACTAGGGAAACTGTTTTTT; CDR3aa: CASSLDTGLGKLFF
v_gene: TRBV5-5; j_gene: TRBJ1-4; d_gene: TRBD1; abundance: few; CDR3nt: TGTGCCAGCAGCTGGGGACAGGGCCCGACGCAAAAACTGTTTTTT; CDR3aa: CASSWGQGPTQKLFF
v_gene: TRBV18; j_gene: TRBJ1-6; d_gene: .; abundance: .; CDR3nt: TGTGCCAGCTCCGATTGGGCAGGGAGGAATTCACCCCTCCACTTT; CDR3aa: CASSDWAGRNSPLHF
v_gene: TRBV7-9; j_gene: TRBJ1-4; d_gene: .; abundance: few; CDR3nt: TGTGCCAGCAGCTTCATGGGCGGGATCAGAACTAATGAAAAACTGTTTTTT; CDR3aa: CASSFMGGIRTNEKLFF
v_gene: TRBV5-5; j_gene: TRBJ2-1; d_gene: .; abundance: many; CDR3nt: TGTGCCAGCAGCCCCCGGGAGTACTACAATGAGCAGTTCTTC; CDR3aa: CASSPREYYNEQFF
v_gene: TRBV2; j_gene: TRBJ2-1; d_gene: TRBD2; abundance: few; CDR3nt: TGTGCCAGCAGGGCTAGCGGGGGGGCCCTTCGGGAGCAGTTCTTC; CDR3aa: CASRASGGALREQFF
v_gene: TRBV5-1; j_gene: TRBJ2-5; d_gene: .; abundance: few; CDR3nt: TGCGCCAGCAGCTTGTTCAACCAAGAGACCCAGTACTTC; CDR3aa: CASSLFNQETQYF
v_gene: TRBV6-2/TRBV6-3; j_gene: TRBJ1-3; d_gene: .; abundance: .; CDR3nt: TGTGCCAGCAGGTGGGATACAAGCCCTGGAAACACCATATATTTT; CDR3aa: CASRWDTSPGNTIYF
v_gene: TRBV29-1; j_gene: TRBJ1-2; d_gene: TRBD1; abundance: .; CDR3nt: TGCAGCGTTGTTGGGACAGGCGAAGGCTACACCTTC; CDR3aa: CSVVGTGEGYTF
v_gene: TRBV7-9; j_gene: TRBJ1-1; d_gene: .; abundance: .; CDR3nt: TGTGCCAGCAGCTTTAAGGAGGGGATGGCTTTCTTT; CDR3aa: CASSFKEGMAFF
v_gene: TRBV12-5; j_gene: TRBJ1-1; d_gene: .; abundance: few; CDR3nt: TGTGCTAGTGGTTTTTTGACAGACTTCGCTGAAGCTTTCTTT; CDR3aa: CASGFLTDFAEAFF
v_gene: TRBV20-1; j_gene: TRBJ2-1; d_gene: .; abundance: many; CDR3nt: TGCAGTGCTAGAGATGCCCAAGCCTACAATGAGCAGTTCTTC; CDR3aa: CSARDAQAYNEQFF
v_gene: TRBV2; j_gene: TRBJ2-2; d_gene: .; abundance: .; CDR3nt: TGTGCCACCAAACAGGGAGTGAGCACCGGGGAGCTGTTTTTT; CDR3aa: CATKQGVSTGELFF
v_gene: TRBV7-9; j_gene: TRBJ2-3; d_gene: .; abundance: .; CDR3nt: TGTGCCAGCAGCCCAACCCGACAGGCAGATACGCAGTATTTT; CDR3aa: CASSPTRQADTQYF
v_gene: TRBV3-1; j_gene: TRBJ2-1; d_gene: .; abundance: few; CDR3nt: TGTGCCAGCAGCCAGCCGGGGGCCCGCAATGAGCAGTTCTTC; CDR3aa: CASSQPGARNEQFF
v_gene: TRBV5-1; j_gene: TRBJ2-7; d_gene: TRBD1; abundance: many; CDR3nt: TGCGCCAGCAGCTTGGCCTCCAGTCCCAGGGGGTACGAGCAGTACTTC; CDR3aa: CASSLASSPRGYEQYF
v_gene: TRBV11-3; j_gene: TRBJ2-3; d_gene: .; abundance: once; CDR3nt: TGTGCCAGCAGCTTGGGAGGAACACAAGATACGCAGTATTTT; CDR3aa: CASSLGGTQDTQYF
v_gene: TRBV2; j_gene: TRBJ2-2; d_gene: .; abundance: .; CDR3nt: TGTGCCAGCAGTGAAGAAGGTTGGAACACCGGGGAGCTGTTTTTT; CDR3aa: CASSEEGWNTGELFF
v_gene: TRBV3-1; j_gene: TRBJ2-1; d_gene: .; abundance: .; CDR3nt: TGTGCCAGCAGCCAAGGCGGAGGCTCCAATGAGCAGTCCTTC; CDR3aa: CASSQGGGSNEQSF
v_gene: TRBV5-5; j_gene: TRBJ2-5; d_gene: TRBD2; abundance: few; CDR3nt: TGTGCCAGCAGCTTGCTAGCGGGGGTACAAGAGACCCAGTACTTC; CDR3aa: CASSLLAGVQETQYF
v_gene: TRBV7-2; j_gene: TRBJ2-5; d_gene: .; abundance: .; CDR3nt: TGTGCCAGCAGCTTAGTTTCACACATACAAGAGACCCAGTACTTC; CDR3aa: CASSLVSHIQETQYF
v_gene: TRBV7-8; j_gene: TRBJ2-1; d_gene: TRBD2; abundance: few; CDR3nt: TGTGCCAGCAGCTCCCCCGGCCTAGCGGGGGCCGCGTCCTACAATGAGCAGTTCTTC; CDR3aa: CASSSPGLAGAASYNEQFF
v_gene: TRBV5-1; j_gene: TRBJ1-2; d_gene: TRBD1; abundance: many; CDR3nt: TGCGCCAGCAGCTGGGACAGGGGATCTGGCTACACCTTC; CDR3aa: CASSWDRGSGYTF
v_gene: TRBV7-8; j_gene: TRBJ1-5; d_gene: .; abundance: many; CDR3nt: TGTGCCAGCAGCCAAAGGGAGCCCCAGCATTTT; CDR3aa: CASSQREPQHF
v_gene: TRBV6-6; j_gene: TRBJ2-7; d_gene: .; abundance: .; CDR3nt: TGTGCCAGCAGCCCCCAGCTAGGGTACGAGCAGTACTTC; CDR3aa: CASSPQLGYEQYF
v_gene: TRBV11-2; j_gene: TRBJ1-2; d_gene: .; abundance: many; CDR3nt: TGTGCCAGCAGCTCCCTTCAGGGTTATGGCTACACCTTC; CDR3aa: CASSSLQGYGYTF
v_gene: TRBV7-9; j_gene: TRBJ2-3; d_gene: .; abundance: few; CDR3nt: TGTGCCAGCTCTTGGGGCGACACAGATACGCAGTATTTT; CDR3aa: CASSWGDTDTQYF
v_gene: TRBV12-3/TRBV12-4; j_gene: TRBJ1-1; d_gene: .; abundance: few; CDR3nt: TGTGCCAGCAGTCCCCCTGCTCGGGGCACTGAAGCTTTCTTT; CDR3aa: CASSPPARGTEAFF
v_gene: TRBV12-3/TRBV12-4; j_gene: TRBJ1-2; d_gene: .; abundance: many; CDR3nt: TGTGCCAGCAGTCGGAACTATGGCTACACCTTC; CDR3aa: CASSRNYGYTF
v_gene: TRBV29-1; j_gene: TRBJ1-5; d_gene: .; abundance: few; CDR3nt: TGCAGCGTGTCACAGGGAGGCCAGCCCCAGCATTTT; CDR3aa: CSVSQGGQPQHF
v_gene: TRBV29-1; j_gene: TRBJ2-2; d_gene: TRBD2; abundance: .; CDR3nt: TGCAGCGGTAGCGGGGGGGCCACCGGGGAGCTGTTTTTT; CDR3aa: CSGSGGATGELFF